The 28 T cell receptor beta chains reported below all come from one sample, sequenced in a study of shared clonotypes between healthy human individuals. Repertoires were generated with immunoSEQ multiplex PCR, while TCRdb's copy carries only in-frame clones and drops some. The sample records 1,400,000 or so clones, less than 99% being singletons. Material: naive CD4+ T cells sorted from blood. The subset here: CD45RA+ positively selected. The origin of the receptors is a man in his thirties or forties in good health.

DNA for the CDR3: TGTGCCAGCAGCTTAGTTCGGCGGGGATTGTCAGAGACCCAGTACTTC. Its translation is CASSLVRRGLSETQYF. The chain joins TRBV11-2 to TRBJ2-5, with a weak D call TRBD2 (6 bases). Germline assignment: CDR1 SGHAT and CDR2 FQNNGV. Trimming shortened V by 1 base and J by 4 bases, and 16 bases separated the two germline ends. The length of the CDR3 is 16 residues. The full variable domain, its missing parts supplied by reference TRBV11-2 and TRBJ2-5, is EAGVAQSPRYKIIEKRQSVAFWCNPISGHATLYWYQQILGQGPKLLIQFQNNGVVDDSQLPKDRFSAERLKGVDSTLKIQPAKLEDSAVYLCASSLVRRGLSETQYFGPGTRLLVL.

The sample holds a few counts of this clone. The gene calls are TRBV7-8 and TRBJ1-5, with a weak D call TRBD1 (5 bases). CDR1 and CDR2 from the germline V gene are SGHVS and FQNEAQ. The CDR3 covers 12 residues. V lost 1 base and J lost 8, with 6 bases in between. The chain's CDR3 is CASSLVGEPQHF. The CDR3 nucleotides are TGTGCCAGCAGCTTAGTGGGGGAGCCCCAGCATTTT.

This chain links TRBV6-1 with TRBJ2-7, with TRBD2 identical over 9 bases. The CDR3 contains 15 residues. Germline V CDR1 and CDR2: MNHNS, SASEGT. V was clipped by 1 base and J by 1 base; unmatched bases: 2. CDR3 in amino acids: CASSEGLAGSYEQYF. CDR3 in DNA: TGTGCCAGCAGTGAAGGGCTAGCGGGGTCCTACGAGCAGTACTTC.

The gene calls are TRBV5-1 and TRBJ2-3; D is unclear. With 4 bases removed from V and 2 bases from J, the gap between germline ends came to 11 bases. Germline loops: CDR1 SGHRS, CDR2 YFSETQ. This CDR3 has 14 residues. The DNA of the CDR3 is TGCGCCAGCAGCAACAGCGTATTCACAGATACGCAGTATTTT. Translated: CASSNSVFTDTQYF.

V is TRBV14 and J is TRBJ2-3; TRBD2 might be the D (6 bases). The CDR3 contains 15 residues. V gave up 2 bases and J gave up 2 bases, with 11 bases separating them. Germline loops: CDR1 SGHDN, CDR2 FVKESK. Written as DNA, the CDR3 is TGTGCCAGCAGCCAACCCGTGCGGGACACAGATACGCAGTATTTT. Protein: CASSQPVRDTDTQYF.

The chain has TRBV5-4 and TRBJ2-3, with D perhaps matching TRBD1 (5 bases). With 0 bases removed from V and 2 bases from J, the gap between germline ends came to 16 bases. Germline V gene sequence: CDR1 SGHNT, CDR2 YYREEE (reference sequence). CDR3 length: 17 amino acids. The CDR3 DNA reads as TGTGCCAGCAGCTTGGGAGGAGTTTCAGGGATCACAGATACGCAGTATTTT. It encodes CASSLGGVSGITDTQYF. Full variable domain (outside the CDR3, taken from reference TRBV5-4 and TRBJ2-3): ETGVTQSPTHLIKTRGQQVTLRCSSQSGHNTVSWYQQALGQGPQFIFQYYREEENGRGNFPPRFSGLQFPNYSSELNVNALELDDSALYLCASSLGGVSGITDTQYFGPGTRLTVL.

The chain employs TRBV6-5 and TRBJ1-2; D gene unclear. Germline V CDR1 and CDR2: MNHEY, SVGAGI. Trimming removed 5 bases from V and 8 bases from J, with 18 bases in between. There are 14 residues in the CDR3. This CDR3 is CASSPSGDLGGYTF. In nucleotides, the CDR3 is TGTGCCAGCAGTCCCTCGGGCGACCTTGGAGGCTACACCTTC.

J is TRBJ2-1 and V is TRBV10-3, with 7 nucleotides matching TRBD1. The V segment lost 9 bases and the J segment 2 bases; nucleotides outside the gene matches: 7. Germline V CDR1 and CDR2: ENHRY, SYGVKD. CDR3 length: 14 residues. The CDR3 region is CAIARDRTYNEQFF. The CDR3 DNA is TGTGCCATTGCCCGGGACAGAACCTACAATGAGCAGTTCTTC.

The chain joins TRBV11-2 to TRBJ2-7; D is ambiguous. The CDR3 length is 14 residues. Trimming shortened V by 5 bases and J by 5 bases, and 16 bases separated the two germline ends. Germline V lookup: CDR1 SGHAT, CDR2 FQNNGV. CDR3 protein: CASSPLLPVNEQYF. In DNA, the CDR3 is TGTGCCAGCAGCCCCCTCCTCCCGGTAAACGAGCAGTACTTC.

J is TRBJ1-2 and V is TRBV28, with D possibly TRBD1 on 5 matching bases. Germline assignment: CDR1 MDHEN and CDR2 SYDVKM. The CDR3 is 12 amino acids. V lost 8 bases, J lost 7 bases, and 14 bases lay in between. The CDR3 DNA is TGTGCCAGCCGGGGCGAGAACCTTGGCTACACCTTC. It encodes CASRGENLGYTF.

On this clone itself: The sample carries other DNA sequences with the same CDR3. V gene TRBV6-5 combines with J gene TRBJ2-6; D is uncertain. Trimming removed 7 bases at V and 2 bases at J, with 6 bases between. Germline-derived CDR1 and CDR2 are MNHEY and SVGAGI. This CDR3 is built from 13 residues. CDR3 sequence (DNA): TGTGCCAGCAAGGGTGCTGGGGCCAACGTCCTGACTTTC. Protein product: CASKGAGANVLTF.

The chain is built from TRBV5-8 and TRBJ1-5; D call uncertain. Germline V gene sequence: CDR1 SGHTS, CDR2 YDEGEE. The CDR3 spans 15 residues. V lost 0 bases, J lost 1 base, and 8 bases lay in between. CDR3 DNA sequence: TGTGCCAGCAGCTTGGCGACGAGAAGCAATCAGCCCCAGCATTTT. Translation gives CASSLATRSNQPQHF.

In this sample, this clone turned up once. V and J are TRBV6-1 and TRBJ2-1; D may be TRBD1 (6 bases). The CDR3 has 17 residues. Germline CDR1 is MNHNS and CDR2 is SASEGT. The ends were cut back, 4 bases at V and 1 base at J, with 17 bases in the middle. The CDR3 nucleotides are TGTGCCAGCAGTGCTCAGGGACGTCAGGGGTCCTACAATGAGCAGTTCTTC. Its translation is CASSAQGRQGSYNEQFF.

For this clone: Other DNA variants within this sample encode the same CDR3. V is TRBV9 and J is TRBJ1-2; 7 nucleotides align to TRBD1. The CDR3 length is 13 residues. Germline V gene sequence: CDR1 SGDLS, CDR2 YYNGEE. Trimming cost V 3 bases and J 2 bases; bases outside gene matches: 1. The CDR3 loop reads CASSEQGNYGYTF. CDR3 nucleotides: TGTGCCAGCAGCGAACAGGGGAACTATGGCTACACCTTC.

This chain connects TRBV28 to TRBJ2-7; D is uncertain. This CDR3 contains 14 residues. Germline loops: CDR1 MDHEN, CDR2 SYDVKM. Trimming shortened V by 1 base and J by 7 bases, and 14 bases separated the two germline ends. The CDR3 coding sequence is TGTGCCAGCAGTTTATCATGGGGTTCGGAGGAGCAGTACTTC. Its protein is CASSLSWGSEEQYF.

The chain recombines TRBV5-1 with TRBJ1-2; 7 nucleotides align to TRBD1. With V trimmed by 2 bases and J by 1 base, 8 bases remained unmatched. The CDR3 runs to 16 residues. Germline CDR1 reads SGHRS; CDR2 reads YFSETQ. The chain's CDR3 is CASSFDGTAVNYGYTF. The CDR3 DNA reads as TGCGCCAGCAGCTTTGATGGGACAGCAGTTAACTATGGCTACACCTTC. The full variable domain, completed using reference TRBV5-1 and TRBJ1-2, is KAGVTQTPRYLIKTRGQQVTLSCSPISGHRSVSWYQQTPGQGLQFLFEYFSETQRNKGNFPGRFSGRQFSNSRSEMNVSTLELGDSALYLCASSFDGTAVNYGYTFGSGTRLTVV.

The chain combines TRBV5-5 with TRBJ2-7; D may be TRBD1 (6 bases). Trimming removed 2 bases from V and 2 bases from J, with 14 bases in between. Per the germline V gene, CDR1 is SGHKS and CDR2 is YYEKEE (reference sequence). This CDR3 spans 15 amino acids. The CDR3, as DNA: TGTGCCAGCAGCTTAGTGACAGGTATTCCCTACGAGCAGTACTTC. This sequence encodes CASSLVTGIPYEQYF.

The V call is TRBV28, the J call TRBJ1-2; the D is unclear. The germline V and J ends were trimmed by 7 bases and 1 base, with 19 bases remaining between them. The CDR3 is made up of 16 amino acids. Germline V gives CDR1 MDHEN, CDR2 SYDVKM. CDR3 sequence reads: CASTIAKGSFNYGYTF. The CDR3 nucleotides read TGTGCCAGCACAATAGCAAAGGGTAGTTTTAACTATGGCTACACCTTC.

This clone was picked up one time. The chain employs TRBV28 and TRBJ1-2, with 8 bases matching TRBD1. The length of the CDR3 is 14 residues. The J segment lost 0 bases and the V segment lost 7 bases, leaving 4 bases of the junction unmatched. Germline values: CDR1 MDHEN, CDR2 SYDVKM. Written as DNA, the CDR3 is TGTGCCAGCAACAGGGGGGGAACTAACTATGGCTACACCTTC. Translating gives CASNRGGTNYGYTF.

V gene TRBV11-2 combines with J gene TRBJ2-7; 8 nucleotides align to TRBD1. The J segment lost 7 bases and the V segment lost 4 bases, leaving 9 bases of the junction unmatched. This CDR3 is 14 amino acids long. Germline V gives CDR1 SGHAT, CDR2 FQNNGV. The CDR3 sequence: CASSSETGEWEQYF. Here the CDR3 DNA reads TGTGCCAGCAGCTCGGAGACAGGGGAATGGGAGCAGTACTTC. Using reference TRBV11-2 and TRBJ2-7 for the parts outside the CDR3, the full variable domain is EAGVAQSPRYKIIEKRQSVAFWCNPISGHATLYWYQQILGQGPKLLIQFQNNGVVDDSQLPKDRFSAERLKGVDSTLKIQPAKLEDSAVYLCASSSETGEWEQYFGPGTRLTVT.

V and J are TRBV15 and TRBJ1-1; 8 nucleotides agree with TRBD1. J gave up 6 bases and V 2 bases, and 11 bases lay outside the gene matches. CDR1 is LNHNV and CDR2 is YYDKDF in the germline V gene (reference sequence). The CDR3 extends over 16 amino acids. The CDR3 coding sequence is TGTGCCACCAGCAGACATAGACGAGGACAGGGCGCTGAAGCTTTCTTT. Protein sequence: CATSRHRRGQGAEAFF.

This clone was recorded only once. V gene TRBV28 combines with J gene TRBJ2-7, with D uncertain. Germline loops: CDR1 MDHEN, CDR2 SYDVKM. Trimming stripped 4 bases from V and 3 bases from J, with 19 bases between. CDR3 length: 16 residues. The CDR3 protein is CASSSPPSKPDYEQYF. As DNA, the CDR3 is TGTGCCAGCAGTTCTCCGCCTTCCAAACCAGACTACGAGCAGTACTTC. Filled out from reference TRBV28 and TRBJ2-7, the complete variable domain reads DVKVTQSSRYLVKRTGEKVFLECVQDMDHENMFWYRQDPGLGLRLIYFSYDVKMKEKGDIPEGYSVSREKKERFSLILESASTNQTSMYLCASSSPPSKPDYEQYFGPGTRLTVT.

V usage is TRBV11-3 and J usage is TRBJ2-2; 9 bases align to TRBD2. V lost 3 bases and J lost 1; bases outside the gene matches: 3. Germline V lookup: CDR1 SGHNT, CDR2 YENEEA. The CDR3 has 16 residues. DNA of the CDR3: TGTGCCAGCAGCTTCTCAGCGGGGGGGAACACCGGGGAGCTGTTTTTT. Its protein product is CASSFSAGGNTGELFF. Drawing the rest from reference TRBV11-3 and TRBJ2-2, the complete variable domain is EAGVVQSPRYKIIEKKQPVAFWCNPISGHNTLYWYLQNLGQGPELLIRYENEEAVDDSQLPKDRFSAERLKGVDSTLKIQPAELGDSAVYLCASSFSAGGNTGELFFGEGSRLTVL.

CDR3 in DNA: TGCAGTGCTAGGCCCATACTTGAAGCTTTCTTT. Protein sequence: CSARPILEAFF. V gene TRBV20-1 combines with J gene TRBJ1-1; the D is unclear. From germline, CDR1 is DFQATT and CDR2 SNEGSKA (reference sequence). V was trimmed by 3 bases and J by 7 bases, leaving 9 bases between them. The CDR3 is made up of 11 amino acids.

The chain recombines TRBV15 with TRBJ2-1; 11 bases agree with TRBD2. Germline assignment: CDR1 LNHNV and CDR2 YYDKDF (reference sequence). The V and J ends lost 1 base and 15 bases, in that order; junction bases with no gene match: 14. The CDR3 contains 16 residues. The CDR3 protein is CATSRGHFTSGRAPFF. Written as DNA, the CDR3 is TGTGCCACCAGCAGAGGACATTTCACTAGCGGGAGAGCGCCGTTCTTC. Together with reference TRBV15 and TRBJ2-1, the CDR3 gives the full variable domain: DAMVIQNPRYQVTQFGKPVTLSCSQTLNHNVMYWYQQKSSQAPKLLFHYYDKDFNNEADTPDNFQSRRPNTSFCFLDIRSPGLGDTAMYLCATSRGHFTSGRAPFFGPGTRLTVL.

J is TRBJ2-7 and V is TRBV2, with 10 bases fitting TRBD2. Unmatched junction bases numbered 4, after V lost 2 bases and J lost 3 bases. CDR3 length: 15 residues. CDR1 is SNHLY and CDR2 is FYNNEI in the germline V gene. The DNA for the CDR3 is TGTGCCAGCAGTGAACAGGGACTAGCGAACTACGAGCAGTACTTC. Translation: CASSEQGLANYEQYF.

J is TRBJ2-7 and V is TRBV6-6; D might be TRBD1 or TRBD2, each matching 5 bases. Germline V gene data show CDR1 as MNHNY and CDR2 as SVGAGI (reference sequence). V gave up 6 bases and J gave up 1 base, with 10 bases separating them. The CDR3 has 13 residues. The CDR3 sequence is CASSRDGSYEQYF. The CDR3 region has the DNA TGTGCCAGCAGCCGGGACGGATCCTACGAGCAGTACTTC.

The J gene is TRBJ2-2, the V gene TRBV10-1, with a weak D call TRBD2 (5 bases). The CDR3 is 16 residues long. V dropped 6 bases and J dropped 1 base, with 15 bases sitting between them. Germline V CDR1 and CDR2: WNHNN, SYGVQD (reference sequence). CDR3 sequence (DNA): TGCGCCAGCAGCTATACTCGGACTCTGAACACCGGGGAGCTGTTTTTT. This gives the protein CASSYTRTLNTGELFF.